Reported below is one T cell receptor (beta chain). The antigen is unknown. Separation from the roughly 700-subject first cohort characterized the roughly 130-subject validation cohort, to which the donors belonged. V was clipped by 0 bases and J by 6 bases, with 11 bases between them. This CDR3 has 15 amino acids. Germline V gives CDR1 SGHAT, CDR2 FQNNGV. The entry originates in a study of cytomegalovirus exposure and HLA in healthy donors. Findings of the study overall: Three CMV-associated chains proved CMV antigen-specific in vitro.

Here immunoSEQ multiplex PCR was the method, and the copy in TCRdb shows in-frame clones only, minus some. The top ten clones hold roughly 0.82% of a sample with about 360,000 clones, 86% of them seen once. The clonotype comes from a young woman in good health and CMV-seronegative. The chain carries TRBV11-2 and TRBJ1-4, with D possibly matching TRBD1 (5 bases). The sample was PBMCs. The CDR3 DNA reads TGTGCCAGCAGCTTAGATCGTACAGGCGATGAAAAACTGTTTTTT. Residues: CASSLDRTGDEKLFF.